These 18 T cell receptor beta chains were all obtained from the same sample, sequenced in a study. TCRdb ran MiXCR on the 5' RACE reads and lists one entry per CDR3 protein. The sample lists tens of thousands of distinct CDR3 sequences, less than 30% occurring once. The sorted Tregs were CD4+CD25+CD127-/low cells. Sequencing was done on a sample of tumor-infiltrating Tregs sorted from the breast tumor. The receptors were gathered from a female donor with breast cancer.

The DNA for the CDR3 is TGTGCCAGCAGCCGGTCGACTAGTAACACCGGGGAGCTGTTTTTT. Protein product: CASSRSTSNTGELFF. The rearrangement links TRBV7-3 to TRBJ2-2; tentative D call: TRBD2 (6 bases). The V and J ends lost 5 bases and 2 bases respectively, with 12 bases between them. Germline lookup yields CDR1 SGHTA and CDR2 FQGTGA. This CDR3 region has 15 residues.

V usage is TRBV6-5 and J usage is TRBJ1-4; D gene ambiguous. The CDR3 has 12 residues. Deletions cut 6 bases from V and 4 bases from J, with 6 bases between. The germline gives CDR1 MNHEY, CDR2 SVGAGI. In DNA, the CDR3 is TGTGCCAGCAGAGAGAGTAATGAAAAACTGTTTTTT. It specifies CASRESNEKLFF.

There are a few counts of this clonotype. CDR3 amino acids: CASSVDWGRGYTF. The CDR3 nucleotides are TGTGCCAGCAGCGTAGATTGGGGACGGGGCTACACCTTC. The chain uses TRBV9 and TRBJ1-2; TRBD1 is a possible D gene (5 bases). This CDR3 contains 13 residues. Germline V CDR1 and CDR2: SGDLS, YYNGEE. V was cut by 0 bases and J by 8 bases, with 11 bases left in between. Based on the CDR3 plus reference TRBV9 and TRBJ1-2, the full variable domain is DSGVTQTPKHLITATGQRVTLRCSPRSGDLSVYWYQQSLDQGLQFLIQYYNGEERAKGNILERFSAQQFPDLHSELNLSSLELGDSALYFCASSVDWGRGYTFGSGTRLTVV.

The chain is built from TRBV27 and TRBJ1-1; a weak D match, TRBD1 (5 bases). Germline lookup yields CDR1 MNHEY and CDR2 SMNVEV (reference sequence). This CDR3 contains 13 residues. Between the trimmed V and J ends, which lost 2 bases and 8 bases, there was a span of 12 bases. In nucleotides, the CDR3 is TGTGCCAGCAGTTTAAGGTGGGGCACCGAAGCTTTCTTT. It encodes CASSLRWGTEAFF.

The chain joins TRBV7-2 to TRBJ1-1; D gene uncertain. Germline V gene sequence: CDR1 SGHTA, CDR2 FQGNSA. The V and J ends lost 7 bases and 1 base respectively, with 13 bases between them. The CDR3 sequence is 14 residues long. For the CDR3, the DNA is TGTGCCAGCACCCGCGGGTTTCCGAACACTGAAGCTTTCTTT. It specifies CASTRGFPNTEAFF.

This clonotype occurred many times. The rearrangement links TRBV5-1 to TRBJ2-7, with 9 bases matching TRBD2. CDR1 and CDR2 (germline): SGHRS, YFSETQ. The CDR3 contains 14 residues. Trimming at V came to 2 bases and at J to 0 bases, leaving 0 bases not matched to a gene. For the CDR3, the DNA is TGCGCCAGCAGCTTTAGCGGGAGCTCCTACGAGCAGTACTTC. This translates into CASSFSGSSYEQYF.

V is TRBV7-8 and J is TRBJ2-5, with D perhaps being TRBD1 or TRBD2 (5 bases each). The CDR3 contains 15 residues. V was cut by 7 bases and J by 2 bases, with 17 bases left in between. Germline V gives CDR1 SGHVS, CDR2 FQNEAQ. CDR3 loop: CASIPSRRGQETQYF. In nucleotides, the CDR3 is TGTGCCAGCATCCCTAGCCGAAGGGGACAAGAGACCCAGTACTTC.

The rearrangement joins TRBV7-2 to TRBJ1-1; TRBD1 aligns across 7 bases. Trimming took 2 bases from V and 6 from J; bases not matched to a gene: 6. The CDR3 covers 14 residues. Germline V lookup: CDR1 SGHTA, CDR2 FQGNSA. CDR3 in amino acids: CASSLNSGGAEAFF. CDR3 bases: TGTGCCAGCAGCTTAAACTCAGGGGGGGCTGAAGCTTTCTTT.

This clonotype came up a few times. V usage is TRBV11-2 and J usage is TRBJ1-1; 7 bases are shared with TRBD1. V was clipped by 5 bases and J by 0 bases; unmatched bases: 3. The CDR3 runs 14 residues. Per germline, CDR1 SGHAT and CDR2 FQNNGV. CDR3 DNA sequence: TGTGCCAGCAGCATTGACAGGGTGAACACTGAAGCTTTCTTT. Translation gives CASSIDRVNTEAFF.

The CDR3 DNA is TGCGCCAGCAGTCCGACACGGAACCAAGAGACCCAGTACTTC. This codes for CASSPTRNQETQYF. The chain recombines TRBV4-3 with TRBJ2-5; D is uncertain. Germline lookup yields CDR1 LGHNA and CDR2 YSLEER. The V end was cut by 6 bases, the J end by 0 bases, with 11 bases between. The CDR3 loop spans 14 amino acids.

This clonotype was recorded many times. As DNA, the CDR3 is TGTGCCAGCAGTACGGGACTAGCGGGATTGAACAATGAGCAGTTCTTC. This translates into CASSTGLAGLNNEQFF. V is TRBV12-3 or TRBV12-4 and J is TRBJ2-1, with 13 bases identical to TRBD2. The length of the CDR3 is 16 residues. Trimming removed 5 bases from V and 5 bases from J; junction bases left unmatched: 6.

This clonotype was counted at least ten times. This sequence joins TRBV6-5 and TRBJ2-3, with 8 bases that match TRBD1. The CDR3 is made up of 16 amino acids. V shed 2 bases and J 0 bases; nucleotides not matched to a gene: 4. Germline V gene lookup returns CDR1 MNHEY and CDR2 SVGAGI. CDR3: CASSYGTGSSTDTQYF. CDR3 in DNA: TGTGCCAGCAGTTACGGGACAGGCTCTAGCACAGATACGCAGTATTTT.

As concerns this clonotype: Likely a read error: the CDR3 ends without its conserved phenylalanine or tryptophan. The chain recombines TRBV7-9 with TRBJ2-7; no reliable D call. The germline gives CDR1 SEHNR, CDR2 FQNEAQ (reference sequence). There are 11 residues in the CDR3. With 3 bases removed from V and 5 bases from J, the gap between germline ends came to 5 bases. The CDR3 here is CASSFLDEQYY. In nucleotides, the CDR3 is TGTGCCAGCAGCTTCCTTGACGAGCAGTACTAC.

The chain employs TRBV6-5 and TRBJ1-1; D not certain. CDR3 size: 16 residues. CDR1 is MNHEY and CDR2 is SVGAGI in the germline V gene. Trimming left V 0 bases short and J 0 bases short, with 11 bases between. This CDR3 reads CASSYSKGGMNTEAFF. CDR3 DNA sequence: TGTGCCAGCAGTTACTCTAAGGGAGGGATGAACACTGAAGCTTTCTTT.

This clonotype was found many times. The rearrangement links TRBV9 to TRBJ2-1; possibly TRBD2 for D (6 bases). This CDR3 is built from 15 residues. The V gene's germline CDR1 is SGDLS and CDR2 YYNGEE. Trimming removed 4 bases at V and 7 bases at J, with 18 bases between. The CDR3 protein is CASSPRGTGGNEQFF. CDR3 sequence (DNA): TGTGCCAGCAGCCCACGCGGGACTGGGGGGAATGAGCAGTTCTTC.

This chain connects TRBV20-1 to TRBJ2-1; D is undetermined. From germline, CDR1 is DFQATT and CDR2 SNEGSKA (reference sequence). The CDR3 sequence is 10 residues long. The CDR3 coding sequence is TGCAGCCTATTTCTCGGTGAGCAGTTCTTC. It is translated as CSLFLGEQFF.

In its sample, this clonotype was seen a few times. This chain connects TRBV3-1 to TRBJ2-5; D may be TRBD2 (5 bases). Germline V gene data show CDR1 as LGHDT and CDR2 as YNNKEL (reference sequence). This CDR3 is 15 amino acids long. Between the trimmed V and J ends, which lost 2 bases and 7 bases, there was a span of 17 bases. CDR3 loop: CASSQIDGPAGTQYF. The CDR3 bases are TGTGCCAGCAGCCAAATTGATGGCCCGGCGGGGACCCAGTACTTC.

The chain carries TRBV20-1 and TRBJ2-4, with D perhaps TRBD2 (6 bases). Per the germline V gene, CDR1 is DFQATT and CDR2 is SNEGSKA (reference sequence). V lost 3 bases and J 5 bases, leaving 17 bases between the germline ends. The CDR3 has 15 amino acids. The CDR3 loop is CSASWPGAAENIQYF. The CDR3 DNA sequence: TGCAGTGCTAGTTGGCCGGGAGCCGCCGAAAACATTCAGTACTTC.